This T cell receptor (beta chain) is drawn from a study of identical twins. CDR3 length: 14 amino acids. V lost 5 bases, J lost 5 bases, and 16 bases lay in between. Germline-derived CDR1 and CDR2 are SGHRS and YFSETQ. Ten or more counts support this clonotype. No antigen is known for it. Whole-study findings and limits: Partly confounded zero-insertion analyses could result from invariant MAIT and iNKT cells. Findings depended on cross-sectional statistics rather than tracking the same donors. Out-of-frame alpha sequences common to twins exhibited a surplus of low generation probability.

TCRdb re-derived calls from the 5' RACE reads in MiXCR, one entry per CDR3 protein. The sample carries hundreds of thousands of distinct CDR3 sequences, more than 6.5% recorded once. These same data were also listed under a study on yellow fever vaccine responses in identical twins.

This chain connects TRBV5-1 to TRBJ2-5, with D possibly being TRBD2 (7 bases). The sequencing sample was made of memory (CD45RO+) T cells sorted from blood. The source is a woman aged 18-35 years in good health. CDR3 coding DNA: TGCGCCAGCAGGGCGGGGGCTACTCGGGAGACCCAGTACTTC. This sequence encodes CASRAGATRETQYF.